Shown below are 12 T cell receptor beta chains from a single sample sequenced in a study of shared clonotypes between healthy human individuals. Using immunoSEQ multiplex PCR, the repertoire was profiled, and TCRdb retains in-frame clones only, with some absent. The sample has 80,000 to 100,000 clones, over 60% seen once. What was sequenced was memory CD8+ T cells sorted from blood. Documented subset: CD45RO+ cells pooled with CCR7-negative TemRA cells. These receptors were taken from a man younger than 45 in good health.

V usage is TRBV5-5 and J usage is TRBJ1-2, with D tentatively TRBD1 (5 bases). Germline assignment: CDR1 SGHKS and CDR2 YYEKEE (reference sequence). The V end lost 0 bases, the J end lost 8 bases, and 8 bases lay between the germline ends. The length of the CDR3 is 12 residues. CDR3 region: CASSLGTQGYTF. CDR3 in DNA: TGTGCCAGCAGCTTGGGGACACAAGGCTACACCTTC.

As for this clone: The same CDR3 can be traced to other DNA sequences in this sample. The rearrangement uses TRBV28 and TRBJ2-7; the D is unclear. The CDR3 totals 11 residues. The germline V gene encodes CDR1 MDHEN and CDR2 SYDVKM. The V gene lost 3 bases and the J gene lost 1 base, with 1 base spanning the gap. CDR3 amino acids: CASSFSYEQYF. CDR3 sequence (DNA): TGTGCCAGCAGTTTTTCCTACGAGCAGTACTTC.

This clone appeared a few times. The gene calls are TRBV7-9 and TRBJ2-7, with a weak D call TRBD1 (5 bases). This CDR3 spans 16 amino acids. The V gene lost 5 bases and the J gene lost 0 bases, with 17 bases spanning the gap. Germline lookup yields CDR1 SEHNR and CDR2 FQNEAQ (reference sequence). Here the CDR3 DNA reads TGTGCCAGCAGCCCCATCTCAGGGTCGAGCTCCTACGAGCAGTACTTC. Amino acids: CASSPISGSSSYEQYF.

The chain combines TRBV6-5 with TRBJ2-7, with TRBD2 identical over 12 bases. Germline lookup yields CDR1 MNHEY and CDR2 SVGAGI. Trimming at V came to 2 bases and at J to 2 bases, leaving 4 bases not matched to a gene. This CDR3 spans 16 amino acids. CDR3 residues: CASSYQGTSGPYEQYF. DNA for the CDR3: TGTGCCAGCAGTTACCAGGGGACTAGCGGGCCCTACGAGCAGTACTTC.

V is TRBV5-6 and J is TRBJ2-7; either TRBD1 or TRBD2 may supply D (5 bases each). Germline CDR1 reads SGHDT; CDR2 reads YYEEEE. Trimming removed 3 bases at V and 2 bases at J, with 12 bases between. The CDR3 runs to 14 residues. CDR3 sequence: CASSWTGPAYEQYF. CDR3 coding DNA: TGTGCCAGCAGCTGGACGGGACCGGCCTACGAGCAGTACTTC.

The chain carries TRBV6-1 and TRBJ2-3; 9 nucleotides align to TRBD2. Germline CDR1 reads MNHNS; CDR2 reads SASEGT. V was pared by 3 bases and J by 5 bases, with 6 bases of the junction left unmatched. The CDR3 is 15 residues long. The CDR3 bases are TGTGCCAGCAGTGATATAGCGGGAGCAGGAGATACGCAGTATTTT. Translating it yields CASSDIAGAGDTQYF.

The chain recombines TRBV7-9 with TRBJ2-7; 8 bases are shared with TRBD1. The CDR3 contains 15 residues. Germline-derived CDR1 and CDR2 are SEHNR and FQNEAQ (reference sequence). The V and J ends lost 1 base and 5 bases, in that order; junction bases with no gene match: 7. In DNA, the CDR3 is TGTGCCAGCAGCTTAGACCTCAGGGGGCTGGACGAGCAGTACTTC. It yields the protein CASSLDLRGLDEQYF.

This clone has just one count. The rearrangement joins TRBV5-1 to TRBJ2-1; D possibly corresponds to TRBD2 (6 bases). The CDR3 is 15 amino acids. The V gene's germline CDR1 is SGHRS and CDR2 YFSETQ. The V gene lost 4 bases and the J gene lost 0 bases, with 11 bases spanning the gap. CDR3 sequence: CASSRELSSYNEQFF. DNA for the CDR3: TGCGCCAGCAGCCGGGAGCTGAGCTCCTACAATGAGCAGTTCTTC.

At least ten counts were recorded for this clone. The chain couples TRBV6-1 to TRBJ2-4, with 11 bases matching TRBD1. Germline CDR1 and CDR2: MNHNS and SASEGT. The CDR3 covers 17 residues. The trim removed 1 base at V and 4 bases at J, leaving 6 bases unmatched. CDR3 sequence reads: CASSEEPGTGGKNIQYF. CDR3 DNA: TGTGCCAGCAGTGAAGAACCCGGGACAGGGGGTAAAAACATTCAGTACTTC.

This clone was observed a handful of times. The CDR3 protein is CASSLVAGASTDTQYF. The CDR3 DNA reads TGTGCCAGCAGCTTAGTAGCGGGAGCGAGCACAGATACGCAGTATTTT. The genes are TRBV7-6 and TRBJ2-3; 9 bases are shared with TRBD2. V dropped 1 base and J dropped 0; count of bases not matched to a gene: 2. The V gene's germline CDR1 is SGHVS and CDR2 FNYEAQ. The CDR3 extends over 16 amino acids.

Only one count was recorded for this clone. This sequence joins TRBV5-4 and TRBJ2-1; 10 bases map to TRBD2. Germline CDR1 reads SGHNT; CDR2 reads YYREEE (reference sequence). The CDR3 consists of 15 residues. V dropped 4 bases and J dropped 9; count of bases not matched to a gene: 10. The CDR3 protein is CASSPPTSGTVEQFF. In DNA form, the CDR3 reads TGTGCCAGCAGCCCGCCAACTAGCGGGACCGTTGAGCAGTTCTTC.

CDR3 nucleotide sequence: TGTGCCAGCAGTCTCCCTCTCTCCACGGGGTTCTACGAGCAGTACTTC. Translation: CASSLPLSTGFYEQYF. This rearrangement joins TRBV28 to TRBJ2-7; a weak D match, TRBD2 (5 bases). V was trimmed by 5 bases and J by 3 bases, leaving 20 bases between them. The CDR3 is made up of 16 amino acids. Looked up from germline, CDR1 is MDHEN and CDR2 is SYDVKM.